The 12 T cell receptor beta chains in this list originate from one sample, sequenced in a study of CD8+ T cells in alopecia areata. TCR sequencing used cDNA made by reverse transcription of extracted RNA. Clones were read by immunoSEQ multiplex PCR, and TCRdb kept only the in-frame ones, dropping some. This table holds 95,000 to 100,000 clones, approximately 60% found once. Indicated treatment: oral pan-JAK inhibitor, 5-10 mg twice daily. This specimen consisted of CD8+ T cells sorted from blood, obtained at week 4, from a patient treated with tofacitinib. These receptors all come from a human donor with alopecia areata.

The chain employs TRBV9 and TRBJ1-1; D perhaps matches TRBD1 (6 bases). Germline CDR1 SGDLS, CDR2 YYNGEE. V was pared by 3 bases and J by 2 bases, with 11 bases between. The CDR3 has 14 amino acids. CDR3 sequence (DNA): TGTGCCAGCAGCGCCGGGGGCGGAAACACTGAAGCTTTCTTT. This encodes CASSAGGGNTEAFF.

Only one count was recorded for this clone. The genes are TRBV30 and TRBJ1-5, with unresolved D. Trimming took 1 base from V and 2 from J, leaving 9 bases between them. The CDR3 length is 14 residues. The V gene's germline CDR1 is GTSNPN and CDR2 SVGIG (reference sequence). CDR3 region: CAWSEAIGNQPQHF. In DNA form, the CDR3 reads TGTGCCTGGAGTGAAGCCATCGGCAATCAGCCCCAGCATTTT.

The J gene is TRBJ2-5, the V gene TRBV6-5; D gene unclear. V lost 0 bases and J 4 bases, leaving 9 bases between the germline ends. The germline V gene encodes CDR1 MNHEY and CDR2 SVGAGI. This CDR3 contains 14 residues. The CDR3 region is CASSYSGSRETQYF. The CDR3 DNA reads TGTGCCAGCAGTTACTCGGGTAGCCGAGAGACCCAGTACTTC.

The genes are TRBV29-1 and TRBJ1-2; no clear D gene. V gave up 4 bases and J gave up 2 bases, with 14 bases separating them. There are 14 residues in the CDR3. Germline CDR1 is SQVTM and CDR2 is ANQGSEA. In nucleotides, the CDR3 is TGCAGCGTTGTTATATTGGAGGAAAACTATGGCTACACCTTC. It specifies CSVVILEENYGYTF.

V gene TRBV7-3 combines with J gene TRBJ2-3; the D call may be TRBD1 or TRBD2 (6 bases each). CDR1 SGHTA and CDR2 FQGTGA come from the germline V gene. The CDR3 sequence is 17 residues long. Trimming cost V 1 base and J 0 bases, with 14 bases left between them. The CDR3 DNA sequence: TGTGCCAGCAGCTTAAAATTAGGGGGGCCTAGCACAGATACGCAGTATTTT. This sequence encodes CASSLKLGGPSTDTQYF.

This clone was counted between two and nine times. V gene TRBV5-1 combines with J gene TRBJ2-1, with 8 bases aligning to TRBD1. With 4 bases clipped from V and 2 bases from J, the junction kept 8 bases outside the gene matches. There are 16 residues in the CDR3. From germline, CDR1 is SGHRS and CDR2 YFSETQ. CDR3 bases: TGCGCCAGCAGCCTAAGAGGACAGGGCCCCTACAATGAGCAGTTCTTC. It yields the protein CASSLRGQGPYNEQFF.

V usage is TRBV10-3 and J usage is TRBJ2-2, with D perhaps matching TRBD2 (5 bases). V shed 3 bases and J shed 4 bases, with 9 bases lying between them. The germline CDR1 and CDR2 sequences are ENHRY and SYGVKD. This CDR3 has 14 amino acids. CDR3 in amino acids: CAISDWRVTGELFF. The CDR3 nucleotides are TGTGCCATCAGTGACTGGCGGGTCACCGGGGAGCTGTTTTTT.

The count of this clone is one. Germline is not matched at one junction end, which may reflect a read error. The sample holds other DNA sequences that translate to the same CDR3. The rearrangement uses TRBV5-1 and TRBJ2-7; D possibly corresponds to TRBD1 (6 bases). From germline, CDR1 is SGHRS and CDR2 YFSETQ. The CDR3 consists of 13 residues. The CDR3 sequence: CASSLGAPYEQYF. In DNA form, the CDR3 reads TGCGCCAGCAGTTTGGGGGCGCCCTACGAGCAGTACTTC.

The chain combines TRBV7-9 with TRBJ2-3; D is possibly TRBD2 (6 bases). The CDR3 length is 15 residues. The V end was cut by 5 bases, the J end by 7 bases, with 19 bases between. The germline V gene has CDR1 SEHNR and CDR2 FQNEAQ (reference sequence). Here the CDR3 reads CASSPAEGLGNTQYF. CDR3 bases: TGTGCCAGCAGCCCGGCGGAGGGTCTAGGGAATACGCAGTATTTT.

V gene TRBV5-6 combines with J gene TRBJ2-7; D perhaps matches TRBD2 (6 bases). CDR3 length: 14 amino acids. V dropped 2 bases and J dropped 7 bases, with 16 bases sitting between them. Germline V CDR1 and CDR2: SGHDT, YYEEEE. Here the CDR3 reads CASSFRSGVDEQYF. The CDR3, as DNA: TGTGCCAGCAGCTTCAGGTCGGGAGTGGATGAGCAGTACTTC.

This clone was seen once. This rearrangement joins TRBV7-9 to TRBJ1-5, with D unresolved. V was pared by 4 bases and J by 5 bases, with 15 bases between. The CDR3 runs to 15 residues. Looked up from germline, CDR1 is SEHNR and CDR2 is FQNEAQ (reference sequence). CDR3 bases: TGTGCCAGCAGCTCGACGTCGACAAAAGATCAGCCCCAGCATTTT. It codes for CASSSTSTKDQPQHF.

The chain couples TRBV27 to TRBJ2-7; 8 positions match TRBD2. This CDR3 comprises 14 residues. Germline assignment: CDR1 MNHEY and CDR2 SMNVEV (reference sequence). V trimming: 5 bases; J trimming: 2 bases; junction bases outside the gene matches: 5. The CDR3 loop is CASSPSGLAYEQYF. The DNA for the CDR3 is TGTGCCAGCAGTCCTTCGGGACTAGCCTACGAGCAGTACTTC.